Below, 8 T cell receptor beta chains from the same sample are listed, as sequenced in a study of cytomegalovirus exposure and HLA in healthy donors. The PCR ran on 60 Vbeta and 13 Jbeta primers. The assay was immunoSEQ multiplex PCR, and TCRdb's table has in-frame clones only and misses some. Here the sample spans 150,000 to 200,000 clones, more than 70% being singletons. The sample taken for sequencing was PBMCs. The origin of the receptors is a woman in her 50s in good health and CMV-seropositive.

This chain links TRBV7-9 with TRBJ2-5; 11 nucleotides match TRBD2. The germline V gene has CDR1 SEHNR and CDR2 FQNEAQ (reference sequence). The CDR3 length is 18 residues. V shed 1 base and J 0 bases; nucleotides not matched to a gene: 7. Here the CDR3 DNA reads TGTGCCAGCAGCTTAGTCCGCCTAGCGGGGGGCCACCAAGAGACCCAGTACTTC. It codes for CASSLVRLAGGHQETQYF.

This clone was detected a few times. The V and J genes are TRBV19 and TRBJ2-5; 7 nucleotides line up with TRBD2. The CDR3 is made up of 13 amino acids. Looked up from germline, CDR1 is LNHDA and CDR2 is SQIVND (reference sequence). V shed 8 bases, J shed 4 bases, and the junction held 7 bases outside the gene matches. The CDR3 loop reads CASGRGSGETQYF. The CDR3 coding sequence is TGTGCCAGTGGTCGCGGGAGTGGAGAGACCCAGTACTTC.

The genes are TRBV30 and TRBJ2-1; tentatively, D is TRBD1 (5 bases). Trimming pared 2 bases from V and 10 bases from J, leaving 9 bases between. CDR1 and CDR2 from the germline V gene are GTSNPN and SVGIG (reference sequence). The CDR3 loop spans 11 amino acids. In nucleotides, the CDR3 is TGTGCCTGGAGTTCGACAGTCGAGCAGTTCTTC. It encodes CAWSSTVEQFF.

This chain joins TRBV28 and TRBJ2-2; D is possibly TRBD1 (5 bases). V was trimmed by 6 bases and J by 0 bases, leaving 8 bases between them. The CDR3 covers 14 residues. CDR1 and CDR2 (germline): MDHEN, SYDVKM. DNA for the CDR3: TGTGCCAGCAGGACGACAGCGAACACCGGGGAGCTGTTTTTT. Its translation is CASRTTANTGELFF.

V and J are TRBV27 and TRBJ2-5; a weak D match, TRBD1 (5 bases). The CDR3 sequence is 15 residues long. Trimming took 2 bases from V and 4 from J, leaving 14 bases between them. CDR1 and CDR2 (germline): MNHEY, SMNVEV (reference sequence). The CDR3 loop is CASSLENRQLETQYF. CDR3 DNA sequence: TGTGCCAGCAGTTTAGAAAATAGACAGCTAGAGACCCAGTACTTC.

This clone was picked up a small number of times. The V gene is TRBV5-1, the J gene TRBJ1-1; the match to TRBD1 covers 9 bases. The CDR3 length is 14 residues. The V gene's germline CDR1 is SGHRS and CDR2 YFSETQ. The junction had 4 bases not matched to a gene; V was cut back by 3 bases and J by 4 bases. CDR3 loop: CASSWDRDITEAFF. The CDR3 nucleotides read TGCGCCAGCAGCTGGGACAGGGATATCACTGAAGCTTTCTTT.

This sequence joins TRBV10-1 and TRBJ2-1, with a weak D call TRBD2 (7 bases). Germline CDR1 WNHNN, CDR2 SYGVQD (reference sequence). V was trimmed by 6 bases and J by 7 bases, leaving 19 bases between them. This CDR3 spans 15 amino acids. The DNA of the CDR3 is TGCGCCAGCAGCAGGGAAGGGGGGGCCTGGAATGAGCAGTTCTTC. Translating it yields CASSREGGAWNEQFF.

The V call is TRBV5-1, the J call TRBJ2-4, with D tentatively TRBD2 (5 bases). CDR1 is SGHRS, CDR2 YFSETQ, per germline. Trimming stripped 3 bases from V and 8 bases from J, with 12 bases between. The CDR3 is 13 residues long. This CDR3 is CASSSWSRDIQYF. CDR3 bases: TGCGCCAGCAGCTCGTGGTCGAGGGACATTCAGTACTTC. The entire variable domain, with the rest obtained from reference TRBV5-1 and TRBJ2-4, is as follows: KAGVTQTPRYLIKTRGQQVTLSCSPISGHRSVSWYQQTPGQGLQFLFEYFSETQRNKGNFPGRFSGRQFSNSRSEMNVSTLELGDSALYLCASSSWSRDIQYFGAGTRLSVL.